The clone carrying this T cell receptor beta chain was observed once. The data were taken from a study of technical replicates of blood from a few donors. The method was immunoSEQ multiplex PCR; TCRdb's version includes in-frame clones alone and lacks a portion of them. Of more than 70,000 clones in the sample, approximately 97% are singletons; the top ten hold around 0.22%. V was clipped by 1 base and J by 2 bases, with 18 bases between them. Per germline, CDR1 LNHDA and CDR2 SQIVND (reference sequence). The CDR3 totals 19 residues. The TCR comes from a human donor in good health. This chain links TRBV19 with TRBJ2-6, with D possibly matching TRBD1 (6 bases). Sequenced sample: T cells isolated from PBMCs. CDR3 bases: TGTGCCAGTAGTATAGGACAGGCTGGTCTTAGGACTGGGGCCAACGTCCTGACTTTC. Encoded protein: CASSIGQAGLRTGANVLTF.